Reported below is one TCR beta chain. Here immunoSEQ multiplex PCR was the method, and the copy in TCRdb shows in-frame clones only, minus some. The table records about 150,000 clones, about 87% of them present only once. The record originates from a study of T cell responses to AZD1222 COVID-19 vaccine. Trimming cost V 3 bases and J 4 bases; bases outside gene matches: 4. The CDR3 runs to 14 residues. Germline V gives CDR1 MDHEN, CDR2 SYDVKM. This sequence was found in an adult who received the AZD1222 COVID-19 vaccine. The chain couples TRBV28 to TRBJ2-3, with TRBD2 matching over 7 bases. The material was peripheral blood, obtained 28 days after the second AZD1222 dose. The CDR3 spells CASSLPGGADTQYF. For the CDR3, the DNA is TGTGCCAGCAGTTTGCCGGGAGGCGCAGATACGCAGTATTTT.